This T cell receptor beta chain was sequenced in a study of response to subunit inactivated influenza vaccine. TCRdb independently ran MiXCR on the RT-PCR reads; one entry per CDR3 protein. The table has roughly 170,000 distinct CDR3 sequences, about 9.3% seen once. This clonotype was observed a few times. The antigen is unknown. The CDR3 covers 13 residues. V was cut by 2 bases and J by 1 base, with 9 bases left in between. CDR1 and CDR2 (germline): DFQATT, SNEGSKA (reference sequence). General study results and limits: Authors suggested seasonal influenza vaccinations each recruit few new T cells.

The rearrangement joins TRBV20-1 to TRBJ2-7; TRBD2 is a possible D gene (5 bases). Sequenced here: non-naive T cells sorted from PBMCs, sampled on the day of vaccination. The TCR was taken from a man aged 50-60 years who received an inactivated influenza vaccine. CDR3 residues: CSARNTGSYEQYF. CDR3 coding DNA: TGCAGTGCTAGAAACACGGGGTCCTACGAGCAGTACTTC.